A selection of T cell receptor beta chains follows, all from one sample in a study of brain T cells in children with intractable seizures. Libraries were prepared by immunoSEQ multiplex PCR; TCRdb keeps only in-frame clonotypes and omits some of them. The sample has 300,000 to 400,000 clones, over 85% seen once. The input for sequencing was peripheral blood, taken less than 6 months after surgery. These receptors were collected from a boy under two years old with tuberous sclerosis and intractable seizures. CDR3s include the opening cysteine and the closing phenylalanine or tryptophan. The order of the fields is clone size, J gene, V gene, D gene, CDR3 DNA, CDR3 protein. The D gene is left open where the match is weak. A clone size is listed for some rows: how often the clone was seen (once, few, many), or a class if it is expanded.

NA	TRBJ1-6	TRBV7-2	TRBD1	TGTGCCAGCAGCCTCCGGGACAGGGACTCCTATAATTCACCCCTCCACTTT	CASSLRDRDSYNSPLHF
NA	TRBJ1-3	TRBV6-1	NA	TGTGCCAGCAGTGAAGGTAACAGCTTAAGGGGGAAGAGAAACACCATATATTTT	CASSEGNSLRGKRNTIYF
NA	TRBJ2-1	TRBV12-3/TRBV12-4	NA	TGTGCCAGCAGTACAGGGTACGGTGAGCAGTTCTTC	CASSTGYGEQFF
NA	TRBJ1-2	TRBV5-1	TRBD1	TGCGCCAGCAGAAAAGACAGGGGGCTGTTGGGCTACACCTTC	CASRKDRGLLGYTF
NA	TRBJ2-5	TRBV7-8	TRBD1	TGTGCCAGCAGCCTAGCCCGGACAGGGTGGACCCAGTACTTC	CASSLARTGWTQYF
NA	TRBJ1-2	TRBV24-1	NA	TGTGCCACCAGTGATTTCAACGGGGTTGGCTACACCTTC	CATSDFNGVGYTF
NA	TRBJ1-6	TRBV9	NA	TGTGCCAGCAGCGCAGGCCCAGAGTTCCCCCTCCACTTT	CASSAGPEFPLHF
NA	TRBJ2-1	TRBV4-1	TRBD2	TGCGCCAGCAGCCAGGACAGACTAGCGGGGGACGTATACAATGAGCAGTTCTTC	CASSQDRLAGDVYNEQFF
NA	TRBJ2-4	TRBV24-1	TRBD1	TGTGCCACCAGTGACCCCGGACAGGGCGGGATTCAGTACTTC	CATSDPGQGGIQYF
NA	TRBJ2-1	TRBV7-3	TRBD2	TGTGCCAGCAGCTTAAGTCGGACTAGCGGGGACAATGAGCAGTTCTTC	CASSLSRTSGDNEQFF
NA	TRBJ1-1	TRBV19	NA	TGTGCCAGTAGTATCCACTTCGACTTGAACACTGAAGCTTTCTTT	CASSIHFDLNTEAFF
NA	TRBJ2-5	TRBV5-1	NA	TGCGCCAGCAGCCAGCCACAGAACCAAGAGACCCAGTACTTC	CASSQPQNQETQYF
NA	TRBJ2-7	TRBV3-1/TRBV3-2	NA	TGTGCCAGCAGCCAAGGTACTCGCGAGCAGTACTTC	CASSQGTREQYF
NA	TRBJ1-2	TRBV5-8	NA	TGTGCCAGCAGCAACGGGGTCGGTGGCTATGGCTACACCTTC	CASSNGVGGYGYTF
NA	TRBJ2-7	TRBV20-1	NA	TGCAGTGCTAGTTACAGGGATTACGAGCAGTACTTC	CSASYRDYEQYF
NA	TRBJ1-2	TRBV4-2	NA	TGTGCCAGCAGCCACACGGGACGGCTGAATGGCTACACCTTC	CASSHTGRLNGYTF
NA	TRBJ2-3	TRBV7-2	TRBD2	TGTGCCAGCAGCTTATGGGCTAGCGGGGGACAAGATACGCAGTATTTT	CASSLWASGGQDTQYF
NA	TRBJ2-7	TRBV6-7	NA	TGTGCCAGCAGTTACTCGGGTCCCTACGAGCAGTACTTC	CASSYSGPYEQYF
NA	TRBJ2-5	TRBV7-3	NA	TGTGCCAGCAGCTTGTTGGGAAGCACTACAGAGACCCAGTACTTC	CASSLLGSTTETQYF
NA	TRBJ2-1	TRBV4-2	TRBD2	TGTGCCAGCAGCCTGACCGGGACTAGGGACTACAATGAGCAGTTCTTC	CASSLTGTRDYNEQFF
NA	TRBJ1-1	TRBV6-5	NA	TGTGCCAGCAGCAAGATGACCCTCATGAACACTGAAGCTTTCTTT	CASSKMTLMNTEAFF
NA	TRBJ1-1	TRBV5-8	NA	TGTGCCAGCAGAAATCATACCGGGACCACGAACACTGAAGCTTTCTTT	CASRNHTGTTNTEAFF
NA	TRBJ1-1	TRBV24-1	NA	TGTGCCACCAGTGATGGGTCGACAGAGAAAGCTTTCTTT	CATSDGSTEKAFF
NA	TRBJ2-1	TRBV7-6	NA	TGTGCCAGCAGCTTAGATAGCGGCGAGACCTACAATGAGCAGTTCTTC	CASSLDSGETYNEQFF
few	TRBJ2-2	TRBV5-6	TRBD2	TGTGCCAGCAGCTTGTGGGGACTAGCTCTCACCGGGGAGCTGTTTTTT	CASSLWGLALTGELFF
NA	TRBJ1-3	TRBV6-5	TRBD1	TGTGCCAGCAGTTTCAGGACAGGAGCTGGAAACACCATATATTTT	CASSFRTGAGNTIYF
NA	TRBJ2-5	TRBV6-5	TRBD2	TGTGCCAGCAGTTACGGGACTAGCTTAGAGACCCAGTACTTC	CASSYGTSLETQYF
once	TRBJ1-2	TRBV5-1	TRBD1	TGCGCCAGCAGCTTGGGACAGGGAGCCTATGGCTACACCTTC	CASSLGQGAYGYTF
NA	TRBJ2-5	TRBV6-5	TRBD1	TGTGCCAGTTGGACAGGGGCGACCCAGTACTTC	CASWTGATQYF
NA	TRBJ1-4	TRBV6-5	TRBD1	TGTGCCAGCAGTCCGGACAGGGGGCGCGTAAAACTGTTTTTT	CASSPDRGRVKLFF
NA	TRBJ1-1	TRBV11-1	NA	TGTGCCAGCAGCTTAGGCCGCCACAGGGTGAACACTGAAGCTTTCTTT	CASSLGRHRVNTEAFF
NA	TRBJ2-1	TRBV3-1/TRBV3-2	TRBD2	TGTGCCAGCAGCCAAGGAGGACTAGCGGGAGGGGGGTTCTTC	CASSQGGLAGGGFF
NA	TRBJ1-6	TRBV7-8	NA	TGTGCCAGCAGCGCCCGCCGGGGTGCAGGTGTTCATTCATCCTATAATTCACCCCTCCACTTT	CASSARRGAGVHSSYNSPLHF
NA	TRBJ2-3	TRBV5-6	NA	TGTGCCAGCAGCTTGAGGGGGGTTGGCACAGATACGCAGTATTTT	CASSLRGVGTDTQYF
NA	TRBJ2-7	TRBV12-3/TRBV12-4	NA	TGTGCCAGCAGTTTAAACGCGGAGCAGTACTTC	CASSLNAEQYF
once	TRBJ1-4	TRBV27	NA	TGTGCCAGCAGCTCAATTTGGGGGGTAGGCGAAAAACTGTTTTTT	CASSSIWGVGEKLFF
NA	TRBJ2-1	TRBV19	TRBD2	TGTGCCAGTACCTCGACTAGCGGGGGAGCCAATGAGCAGTTCTTC	CASTSTSGGANEQFF
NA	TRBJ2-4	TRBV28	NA	TGTGCCAGCACCAAGATACTAGCCAAAAACATTCAGTACTTC	CASTKILAKNIQYF
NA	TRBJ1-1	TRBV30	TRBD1	TGTGCCTGGACCCAGGGGGGCACTGAAGCTTTCTTT	CAWTQGGTEAFF
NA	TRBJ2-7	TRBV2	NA	TGTGCCAGCAGTCCTACCTACGAGCAGTACTTC	CASSPTYEQYF
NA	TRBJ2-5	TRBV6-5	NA	TGTGCCAGCTCGAACTACCAAGAGACCCAGTACTTC	CASSNYQETQYF
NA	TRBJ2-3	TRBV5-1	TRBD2	TGCGCCAGCAGCTTTTTTACTAGCGGATCCACAGATACGCAGTATTTT	CASSFFTSGSTDTQYF
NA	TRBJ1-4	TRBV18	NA	TGTGCCAGCACAACAGCGTTATGGGAAAAACTGTTTTTT	CASTTALWEKLFF
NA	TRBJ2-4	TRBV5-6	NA	TGTGCCAGCAGCTTGGCAGCCGGGACCAGGAAGAACATTCAGTACTTC	CASSLAAGTRKNIQYF
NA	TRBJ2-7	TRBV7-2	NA	TGTGCCAGCAGCTTAGGAATAGCGGATTCCTACGAGCAGTACTTC	CASSLGIADSYEQYF